Sequencing of this T cell receptor (beta chain) was carried out in a study of T cell responses to AZD1222 COVID-19 vaccine. Trimming shortened V by 3 bases and J by 0 bases, and 29 bases separated the two germline ends. The CDR3 has 21 residues. The germline CDR1 and CDR2 sequences are LGHNT and FRNRAP. Profiled with immunoSEQ multiplex PCR; TCRdb holds only in-frame clones, not every one. The sample shows around 75,000 clones, around 83% of them seen only once. Source: peripheral blood, taken on day 0 of AZD1222 vaccination. This chain joins TRBV12-5 and TRBJ1-2, with D possibly being TRBD1 (5 bases). This TCR was sampled from an adult in good health. The CDR3 DNA reads TGTGCTAGTGGTTTATTTTCAATTTCAAGTCCGGGGACCCGTGCTAACTATGGCTACACCTTC. The encoded protein is CASGLFSISSPGTRANYGYTF.